This T cell receptor (beta chain) was identified during a study of T cell responses to AZD1222 COVID-19 vaccine. The repertoire was sequenced with immunoSEQ multiplex PCR; TCRdb's copy has only in-frame clones and lacks some. The data contain about 81,000 clones, around nine tenths of them singletons. The CDR3 extends over 15 amino acids. CDR1 SGHTA and CDR2 FQGTGA come from the germline V gene. The germline V and J ends were trimmed by 1 base and 1 base, with 10 bases remaining between them. This clonotype was sampled from an adult who received the AZD1222 COVID-19 vaccine. Specimen: peripheral blood, collected 28 days after the second AZD1222 dose. The genes are TRBV7-3 and TRBJ1-1, with D unresolved. Here the CDR3 DNA reads TGTGCCAGCAGCTTAAGCGAACAGTCGAACACTGAAGCTTTCTTT. Its translation: CASSLSEQSNTEAFF. The variable domain in full, with the rest retrieved from reference TRBV7-3 and TRBJ1-1, is GAGVSQTPSNKVTEKGKYVELRCDPISGHTALYWYRQSLGQGPEFLIYFQGTGAADDSGLPNDRFFAVRPEGSVSTLKIQRTERGDSAVYLCASSLSEQSNTEAFFGQGTRLTVV.